Listed below are T cell receptor beta chains from one sample, sequenced in a study of OX40 agonist ivuxolimab in advanced cancers. The repertoire was sequenced with immunoSEQ multiplex PCR; TCRdb's copy has only in-frame clones and lacks some. The repertoire holds tens of thousands of clones, with about nine tenths as singletons. Sequencing was performed on CD4+ or CD8+ T cells sorted from blood, taken in a trial of the OX40 agonist ivuxolimab. The receptors originated from an adult with an advanced solid tumor such as melanoma, head and neck, liver or kidney cancer. Each CDR3 is given with its conserved first and last residue. A D gene is named only where the DNA matches it firmly. Clone size is given for some rows only: seen once, a few or many times, or a class if the clone is expanded.

J	D	size	V	DNA	CDR3
TRBJ2-7	TRBD1	.	TRBV23-1	TGCGCCAGCAGTCAACCAGGACAGGGTTCCTACGAGCAGTACTTC	CASSQPGQGSYEQYF
TRBJ2-1	.	.	TRBV15	TGTGCCACCAGCAGCCGGTCGAGGGGAGCGCGGGTGAATGAGCAGTTCTTC	CATSSRSRGARVNEQFF
TRBJ2-5	.	.	TRBV12-2	TGTGCAAGTCGCTTAGATCCGACTACACAAGAGACCCAGTACTTC	CASRLDPTTQETQYF
TRBJ2-3	.	.	TRBV6-5	TGTGCCAGCAGTTATTCGAAGGGGGGTTGGACAGATACGCAGTATTTT	CASSYSKGGWTDTQYF
TRBJ2-1	TRBD2	.	TRBV7-7	TGTGCTAGCAGCCGAACCCTAGCGGGAGGCCTCAATGAGCAGTTCTTC	CASSRTLAGGLNEQFF
TRBJ1-3	.	.	TRBV27	TGTGCCAGCAGTTTATCCCCAGGCTGGTCTGGAAACACCATATATTTT	CASSLSPGWSGNTIYF
TRBJ2-5	TRBD2	.	TRBV5-1	TGCGCCAGCAGCCCGGGGGGTAAAGAGACCCAGTACTTC	CASSPGGKETQYF
TRBJ2-3	.	.	TRBV5-1	TGCGCCAGCAGGGAGGGGTCAACTAGCACAGATACGCAGTATTTT	CASREGSTSTDTQYF
TRBJ2-7	.	.	TRBV7-3	TGTGCCAGCAGCTTAACAGGCGGTCCCTTTTACGAGCAGTACTTC	CASSLTGGPFYEQYF
TRBJ2-1	.	.	TRBV7-6	TGTGCCAGCAGCTTAAACAGCTACAATGAGCAGTTCTTC	CASSLNSYNEQFF
TRBJ1-3	.	.	TRBV18	TGTGCCAGCTCACCAGAGGGGTCTGGAAACACCATATATTTT	CASSPEGSGNTIYF
TRBJ1-1	.	few	TRBV4-3	TGCGCCAGCAGCCAAGACCCCAGTAACACTGAAGCTTTCTTT	CASSQDPSNTEAFF
TRBJ2-7	.	.	TRBV6-6	TGTGCCAGCAGCCCCCTGCGGGGAGCTGGGGGCGAGCAGTACTTC	CASSPLRGAGGEQYF
TRBJ2-1	.	.	TRBV6-1	TGTGCCAGCACCGACGACAGGAACAATGAGCAGTTCTTC	CASTDDRNNEQFF
TRBJ2-7	.	.	TRBV5-6	TGTGCCAGCAGCCGAAACTACGAGCAGTACTTC	CASSRNYEQYF
TRBJ2-5	.	.	TRBV7-3	TGTGCCAGCATCGTTGGAGCGGAAAGTGGGACCCAGTACTTC	CASIVGAESGTQYF
TRBJ1-5	.	once	TRBV6-5	TGTGCCAGCAGTTACAATGGCTTCAATCAGCCCCAGCATTTT	CASSYNGFNQPQHF
TRBJ2-5	.	.	TRBV20-1	TGCAGTGCTAGCCGCCAAGAGACCCAGTACTTC	CSASRQETQYF
TRBJ2-7	.	.	TRBV4-3	TGCGCCAGCAGCCAAGCAAGTAAGTTCAGCGAGCAGTACTTC	CASSQASKFSEQYF
TRBJ2-2	.	.	TRBV4-1	TGCGCCAGCAGCCAAGCGAGGGACGGCACCGGGGAGCTGTTTTTT	CASSQARDGTGELFF
TRBJ1-1	.	few	TRBV7-8	TGTGCCAGCAGCCCGCGGACTGTGAACACTGAAGCTTTCTTT	CASSPRTVNTEAFF
TRBJ1-1	.	once	TRBV5-6	TGTGCCAGCAGCTTGGGGGGGCTACGGACTGAAGCTTTCTTT	CASSLGGLRTEAFF
TRBJ2-2	.	.	TRBV7-3	TGTGCCAGCAGCTCCACCGGGGAGCTGTTTTTT	CASSSTGELFF
TRBJ2-7	.	.	TRBV7-6	TGTGCCGGCAGCTTAGGAGGCCGTGGGGACGAGCAGTACTTC	CAGSLGGRGDEQYF
TRBJ2-3	TRBD1	.	TRBV7-8	TGTGCCAGCAGTCAACAGGGGCGTACGCAGTATTTT	CASSQQGRTQYF
TRBJ2-1	.	.	TRBV28	TGTGCCAGCAGTTTACTGGGGGGCGGGAATGAGCAGTTCTTC	CASSLLGGGNEQFF